The TCR beta chain under discussion was sequenced for a study of vaccination and CD4 T cells after COVID-19. Study summary: Spike peptides, overlapping and drawn from SARS-CoV-2, HCoV-NL63, HCoV-OC43 and HCoV-229E, were used to stimulate cells.

This CDR3 region has 13 residues. The V end lost 7 bases, the J end lost 2 bases, and 11 bases lay between the germline ends. Cultured CD4+ T-cell DNA underwent Oncomine TCR Beta short-read sequencing. In TCRdb, the PCR reads were re-called with MiXCR into one record per CDR3 protein. The sample shows about 20,000 distinct CDR3 sequences, 60% to 75% of them seen only once. As for this clonotype: Its antigen is not identified.

Documented treatment: roughly ten-day PBMC culture with coronavirus spike peptide pools or control peptides (ViraFEST assay). Via ViraFEST, peptide pools expanded antigen-specific T cells before TCR sequencing. This rearrangement joins TRBV12-3 or TRBV12-4 to TRBJ1-2; no clear D gene. This clonotype originated in a human donor who had recovered from COVID-19. Sequenced: CD4+ T cells from blood, cultured in vitro. CDR3 protein: CASKAPGNYGYTF. The DNA for the CDR3 is TGTGCCAGCAAAGCCCCAGGAAACTATGGCTACACCTTC.